This is a list of T cell receptor beta chains from one sample in a study of blood T cell repertoires in COVID-19. The protocol was immunoSEQ multiplex PCR, while the TCRdb copy is restricted to in-frame clones and leaves out a portion. The sample includes under 250,000 clones, around 78% of them seen just once. The sequenced material came from peripheral blood. Receptors originate from a woman in her 70s with active or convalescent COVID-19. Both conserved end residues are part of each CDR3.

V gene: TRBV29-1; J gene: TRBJ2-1; CDR3 protein: CSVGGPGLAARESYNEQFF
V gene: TRBV11-2; J gene: TRBJ2-7; CDR3 protein: CASSWGQGPYEQYF
V gene: TRBV10-3; J gene: TRBJ2-1; CDR3 protein: CAISESSLITSGRGEQFF
V gene: TRBV11-2; J gene: TRBJ2-3; CDR3 protein: CASSPGVTDTQYF
V gene: TRBV19; J gene: TRBJ1-4; CDR3 protein: CASSSRGTEKLFF
V gene: TRBV5-1; J gene: TRBJ2-2; CDR3 protein: CASSYSGEVGTGELFF
V gene: TRBV2; J gene: TRBJ2-7; CDR3 protein: CASDQGASLVYEQYF
V gene: TRBV3-1/TRBV3-2; J gene: TRBJ2-7; CDR3 protein: CASSVDTRTSEAYEQYF
V gene: TRBV30; J gene: TRBJ1-3; CDR3 protein: CAWSTGVNGNTIYF
V gene: TRBV18; J gene: TRBJ1-2; CDR3 protein: CASSPLSSGYTF
V gene: TRBV11-2; J gene: TRBJ2-5; CDR3 protein: CASSLRLAGGTQYF
V gene: TRBV4-2; J gene: TRBJ1-2; CDR3 protein: CASSLRRDSLYGYTF
V gene: TRBV27; J gene: TRBJ2-2; CDR3 protein: CASSGHSGGTGELFF
V gene: TRBV28; J gene: TRBJ2-3; CDR3 protein: CASSLGTSGSDTQYF
V gene: TRBV23-1; J gene: TRBJ2-2; CDR3 protein: CASSHARGLEWDTGELFF
V gene: TRBV7-9; J gene: TRBJ2-2; CDR3 protein: CASSNRVITGELFF
V gene: TRBV5-1; J gene: TRBJ2-3; CDR3 protein: CASKMGQVTDTQYF
V gene: TRBV7-6; J gene: TRBJ1-5; CDR3 protein: CASSLGTGTNQPQHF
V gene: TRBV27; J gene: TRBJ1-2; CDR3 protein: CASSDSGRVKGYTF
V gene: TRBV18; J gene: TRBJ1-2; CDR3 protein: CASSPGQGTNYGYTF
V gene: TRBV18; J gene: TRBJ2-5; CDR3 protein: CASSASSGGETQYF
V gene: TRBV24-1; J gene: TRBJ2-3; CDR3 protein: CATSDFGGEGGDTQYF
V gene: TRBV28; J gene: TRBJ1-1; CDR3 protein: CASSSYGRAGTEAFF
V gene: TRBV15; J gene: TRBJ2-1; CDR3 protein: CATSSITGAGGEQFF
V gene: TRBV2; J gene: TRBJ2-4; CDR3 protein: CASKTSGGADSTNIQYF
V gene: TRBV11-2; J gene: TRBJ2-4; CDR3 protein: CASRSLAKNIQYF
V gene: TRBV21-1; J gene: TRBJ1-6; CDR3 protein: CASKREQGVYNSPLHF
V gene: TRBV5-6; J gene: TRBJ1-1; CDR3 protein: CASSFGTGQGGAFF
V gene: TRBV10-3; J gene: TRBJ2-1; CDR3 protein: CAITSDPDYNEQFF
V gene: TRBV6-5; J gene: TRBJ2-2; CDR3 protein: CASSYTGNLNTGELFF
V gene: TRBV18; J gene: TRBJ1-4; CDR3 protein: CASSPKQATNEKLFF
V gene: TRBV20-1; J gene: TRBJ2-7; CDR3 protein: CSASFSGGYEQYF
V gene: TRBV27; J gene: TRBJ2-6; CDR3 protein: CASSLQGAGANVLTF
V gene: TRBV4-1; J gene: TRBJ2-3; CDR3 protein: CASSSVTSTDTQYF
V gene: TRBV6-5; J gene: TRBJ1-1; CDR3 protein: CASSPTGDYTEAFF